These 3 T cell receptor beta chains came from one sample sequenced in a study of shared clonotypes between healthy human individuals. This table comes from immunoSEQ multiplex PCR, and its TCRdb copy is limited to in-frame clones, with some not included. The repertoire holds about 2.3 million clones, with 85% to 95% as singletons. Material for sequencing was naive CD4+ T cells from PBMCs. Subset reported: CD45RA+ positively selected. These receptors originate from a man aged 18 to 30 in good health. Some clones in this sample may be carry-over from other donors' samples.

Comments on this clone: The sample holds other DNA sequences that translate to the same CDR3. The V call is TRBV28, the J call TRBJ2-5; D gene unclear. V lost 7 bases and J lost 2, with 14 bases in between. Per the germline V gene, CDR1 is MDHEN and CDR2 is SYDVKM. CDR3 length: 14 residues. CDR3 region: CASTLGRRQETQYF. CDR3 nucleotide sequence: TGTGCCAGCACTCTTGGACGGCGGCAAGAGACCCAGTACTTC. Using reference TRBV28 and TRBJ2-5 for the parts outside the CDR3, the full variable domain is DVKVTQSSRYLVKRTGEKVFLECVQDMDHENMFWYRQDPGLGLRLIYFSYDVKMKEKGDIPEGYSVSREKKERFSLILESASTNQTSMYLCASTLGRRQETQYFGPGTRLLVL.

V gene TRBV10-2 combines with J gene TRBJ1-2, with D uncertain. The CDR3 has 13 amino acids. Trimming removed 3 bases from V and 5 bases from J, with 10 bases in between. Germline CDR1 reads WSHSY; CDR2 reads SAAADI. CDR3 nucleotides: TGCGCCAGCAGTGATCAACAGCTTTATGGCTACACCTTC. Its translation is CASSDQQLYGYTF.

The chain joins TRBV9 to TRBJ2-3; D is perhaps TRBD2 (5 bases). Trimming stripped 5 bases from V and 0 bases from J, with 22 bases between. Germline values: CDR1 SGDLS, CDR2 YYNGEE. This CDR3 region has 18 residues. CDR3 residues: CASSDPQARASSTDTQYF. CDR3 DNA sequence: TGTGCCAGCAGTGACCCCCAAGCGCGGGCCTCTAGCACAGATACGCAGTATTTT.